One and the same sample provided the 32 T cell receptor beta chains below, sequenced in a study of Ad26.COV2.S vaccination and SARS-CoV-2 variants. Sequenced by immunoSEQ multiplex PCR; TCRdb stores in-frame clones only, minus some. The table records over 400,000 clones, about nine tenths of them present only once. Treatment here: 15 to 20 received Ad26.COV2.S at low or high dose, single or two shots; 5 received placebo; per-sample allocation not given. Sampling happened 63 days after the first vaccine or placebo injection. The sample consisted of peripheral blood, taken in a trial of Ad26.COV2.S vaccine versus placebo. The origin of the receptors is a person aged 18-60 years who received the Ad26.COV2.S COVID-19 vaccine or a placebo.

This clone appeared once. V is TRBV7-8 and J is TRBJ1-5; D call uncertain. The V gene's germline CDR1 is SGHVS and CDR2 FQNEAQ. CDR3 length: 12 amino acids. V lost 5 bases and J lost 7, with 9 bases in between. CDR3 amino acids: CASSRGEQPQHF. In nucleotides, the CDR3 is TGTGCCAGCAGCAGAGGTGAACAGCCCCAGCATTTT.

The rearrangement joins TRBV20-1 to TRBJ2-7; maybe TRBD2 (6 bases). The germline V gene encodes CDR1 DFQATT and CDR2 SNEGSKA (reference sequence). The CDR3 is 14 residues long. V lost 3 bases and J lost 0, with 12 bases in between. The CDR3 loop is CSASFPGLSYEQYF. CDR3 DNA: TGCAGTGCTAGTTTCCCGGGACTCTCCTACGAGCAGTACTTC.

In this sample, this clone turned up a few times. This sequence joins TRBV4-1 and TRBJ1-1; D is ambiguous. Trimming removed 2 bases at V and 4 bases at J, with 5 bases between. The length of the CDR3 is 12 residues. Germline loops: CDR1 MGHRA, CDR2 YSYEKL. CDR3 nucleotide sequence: TGCGCCAGCAGCCAAAAAGGCACTGAAGCTTTCTTT. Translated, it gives CASSQKGTEAFF.

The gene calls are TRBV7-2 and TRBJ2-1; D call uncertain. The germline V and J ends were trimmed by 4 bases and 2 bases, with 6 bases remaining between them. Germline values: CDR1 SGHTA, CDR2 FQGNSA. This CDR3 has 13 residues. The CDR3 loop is CASSSPTYNEQFF. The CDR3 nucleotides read TGTGCCAGCAGCTCCCCCACCTACAATGAGCAGTTCTTC. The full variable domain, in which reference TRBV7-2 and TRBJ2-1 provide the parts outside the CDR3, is GAGVSQSPSNKVTEKGKDVELRCDPISGHTALYWYRQSLGQGLEFLIYFQGNSAPDKSGLPSDRFSAERTGGSVSTLTIQRTQQEDSAVYLCASSSPTYNEQFFGPGTRLTVL.

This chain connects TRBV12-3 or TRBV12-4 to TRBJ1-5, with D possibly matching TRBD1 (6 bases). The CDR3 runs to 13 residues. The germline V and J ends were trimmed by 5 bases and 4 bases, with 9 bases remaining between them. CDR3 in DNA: TGTGCCAGCAGTCGACAGGATAATCAGCCCCAGCATTTT. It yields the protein CASSRQDNQPQHF.

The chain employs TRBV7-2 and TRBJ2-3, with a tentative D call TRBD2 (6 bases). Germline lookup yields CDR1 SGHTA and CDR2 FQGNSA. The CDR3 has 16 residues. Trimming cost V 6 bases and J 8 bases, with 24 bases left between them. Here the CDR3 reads CASSLSGTSSQVTQYF. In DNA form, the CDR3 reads TGTGCCAGCAGTCTTAGCGGTACTAGCTCTCAGGTTACGCAGTATTTT. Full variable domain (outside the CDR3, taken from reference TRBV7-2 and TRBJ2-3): GAGVSQSPSNKVTEKGKDVELRCDPISGHTALYWYRQSLGQGLEFLIYFQGNSAPDKSGLPSDRFSAERTGGSVSTLTIQRTQQEDSAVYLCASSLSGTSSQVTQYFGPGTRLTVL.

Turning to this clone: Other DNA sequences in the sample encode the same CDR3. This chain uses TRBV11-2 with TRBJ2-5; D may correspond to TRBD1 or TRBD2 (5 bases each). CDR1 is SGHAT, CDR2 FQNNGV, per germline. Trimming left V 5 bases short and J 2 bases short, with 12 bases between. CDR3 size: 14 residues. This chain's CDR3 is CASSPGTIQETQYF. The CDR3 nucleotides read TGTGCCAGCAGCCCCGGGACGATTCAAGAGACCCAGTACTTC. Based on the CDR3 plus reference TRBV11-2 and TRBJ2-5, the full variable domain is EAGVAQSPRYKIIEKRQSVAFWCNPISGHATLYWYQQILGQGPKLLIQFQNNGVVDDSQLPKDRFSAERLKGVDSTLKIQPAKLEDSAVYLCASSPGTIQETQYFGPGTRLLVL.

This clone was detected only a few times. DNA of the CDR3: TGTGCCAGCAGCGGGACTAGCGTATACAATGAGCAGTTCTTC. It codes for CASSGTSVYNEQFF. The genes are TRBV25-1 and TRBJ2-1; 10 bases align to TRBD2. The germline gives CDR1 MGHDK, CDR2 SYGVNS. V lost 6 bases to trimming and J lost 4 bases; unmatched junction nucleotides: 3. This CDR3 region has 14 residues.

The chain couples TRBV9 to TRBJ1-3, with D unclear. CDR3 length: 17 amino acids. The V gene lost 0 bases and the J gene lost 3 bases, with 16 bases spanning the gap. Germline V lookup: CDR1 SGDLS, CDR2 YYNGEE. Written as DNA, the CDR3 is TGTGCCAGCAGCGTAGCTAGTAGGGTGGCAGTTGGAAACACCATATATTTT. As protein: CASSVASRVAVGNTIYF.

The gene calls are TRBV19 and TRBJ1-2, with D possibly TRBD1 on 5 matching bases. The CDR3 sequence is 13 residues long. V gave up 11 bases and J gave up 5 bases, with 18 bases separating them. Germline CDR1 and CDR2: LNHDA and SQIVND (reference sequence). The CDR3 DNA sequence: TGTGCCTCAAGTGAGAGGGGACGATATGGCTACACCTTC. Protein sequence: CASSERGRYGYTF.

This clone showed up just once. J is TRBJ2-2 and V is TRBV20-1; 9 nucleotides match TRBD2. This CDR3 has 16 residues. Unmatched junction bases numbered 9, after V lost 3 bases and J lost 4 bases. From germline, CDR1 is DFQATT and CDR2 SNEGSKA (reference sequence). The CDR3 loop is CSASSASGTITGELFF. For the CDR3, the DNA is TGCAGTGCTAGTTCTGCTAGCGGGACTATCACCGGGGAGCTGTTTTTT.

The CDR3 protein is CASSQERLAGPANNEQFF. In DNA form, the CDR3 reads TGTGCCAGCAGCCAGGAAAGACTAGCGGGGCCCGCCAACAATGAGCAGTTCTTC. V and J are TRBV3-1 (or the pseudogene TRBV3-2) and TRBJ2-1, with TRBD2 matching 11 bases. CDR1 is LGHDT and CDR2 is YNNKEL in the germline V gene (reference sequence). The CDR3 contains 18 residues. Trimming cost V 3 bases and J 5 bases; bases outside gene matches: 12.

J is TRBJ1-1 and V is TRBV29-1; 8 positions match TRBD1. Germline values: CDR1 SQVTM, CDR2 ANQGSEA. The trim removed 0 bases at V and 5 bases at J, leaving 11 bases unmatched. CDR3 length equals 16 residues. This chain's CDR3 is CSVEDEGQGARTEAFF. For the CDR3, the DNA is TGCAGCGTTGAAGATGAGGGTCAGGGGGCCAGAACTGAAGCTTTCTTT.

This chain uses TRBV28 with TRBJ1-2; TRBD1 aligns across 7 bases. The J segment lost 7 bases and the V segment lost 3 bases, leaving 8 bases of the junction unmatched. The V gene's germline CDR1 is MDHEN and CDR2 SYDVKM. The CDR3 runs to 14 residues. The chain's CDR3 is CASSFRGRDFGYTF. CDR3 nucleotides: TGTGCCAGCAGTTTTAGGGGGCGCGACTTTGGCTACACCTTC.

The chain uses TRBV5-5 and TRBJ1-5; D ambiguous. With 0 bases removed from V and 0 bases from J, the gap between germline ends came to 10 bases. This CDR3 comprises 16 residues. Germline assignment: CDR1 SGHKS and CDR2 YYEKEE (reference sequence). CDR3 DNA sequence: TGTGCCAGCAGCTTGGTTGCGGATTATAGCAATCAGCCCCAGCATTTT. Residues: CASSLVADYSNQPQHF. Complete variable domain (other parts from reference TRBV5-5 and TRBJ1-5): DAGVTQSPTHLIKTRGQQVTLRCSPISGHKSVSWYQQVLGQGPQFIFQYYEKEERGRGNFPDRFSARQFPNYSSELNVNALLLGDSALYLCASSLVADYSNQPQHFGDGTRLSIL.

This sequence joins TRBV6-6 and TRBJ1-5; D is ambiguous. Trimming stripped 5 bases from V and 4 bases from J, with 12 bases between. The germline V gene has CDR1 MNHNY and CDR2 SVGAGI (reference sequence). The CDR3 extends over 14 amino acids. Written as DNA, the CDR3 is TGTGCCAGCAGTCCTCGGACGGTAAATCAGCCCCAGCATTTT. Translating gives CASSPRTVNQPQHF.

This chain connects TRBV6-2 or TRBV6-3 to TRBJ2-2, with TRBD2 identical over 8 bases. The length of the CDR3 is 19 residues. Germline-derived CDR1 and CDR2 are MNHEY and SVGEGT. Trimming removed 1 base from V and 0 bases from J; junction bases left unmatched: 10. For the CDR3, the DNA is TGTGCCAGCAGTTACTGGGCGGGAGGAGTCTTCGCGAACACCGGGGAGCTGTTTTTT. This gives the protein CASSYWAGGVFANTGELFF.

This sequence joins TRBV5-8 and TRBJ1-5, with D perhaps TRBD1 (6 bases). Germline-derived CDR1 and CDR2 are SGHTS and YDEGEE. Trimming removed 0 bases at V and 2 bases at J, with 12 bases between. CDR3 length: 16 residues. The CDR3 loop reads CASSLAGGAGNQPQHF. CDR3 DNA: TGTGCCAGCAGCTTGGCGGGGGGGGCAGGCAATCAGCCCCAGCATTTT.

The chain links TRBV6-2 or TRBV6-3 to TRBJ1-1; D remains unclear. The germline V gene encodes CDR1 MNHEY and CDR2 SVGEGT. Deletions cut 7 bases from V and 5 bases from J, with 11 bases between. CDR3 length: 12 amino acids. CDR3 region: CASTPTGTEAFF. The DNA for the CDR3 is TGTGCCAGCACCCCAACGGGGACTGAAGCTTTCTTT.

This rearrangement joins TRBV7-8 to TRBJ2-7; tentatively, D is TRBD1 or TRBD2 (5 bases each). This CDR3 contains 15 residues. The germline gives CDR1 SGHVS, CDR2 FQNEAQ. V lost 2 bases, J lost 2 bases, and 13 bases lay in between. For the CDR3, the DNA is TGTGCCAGCAGCTTACCCGGGACCTCGCCCTACGAGCAGTACTTC. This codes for CASSLPGTSPYEQYF.

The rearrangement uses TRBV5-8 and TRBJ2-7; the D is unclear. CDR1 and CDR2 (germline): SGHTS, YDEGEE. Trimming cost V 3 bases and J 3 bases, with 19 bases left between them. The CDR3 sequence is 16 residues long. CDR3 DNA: TGTGCCAGCAGCTCGACATACGGTCGTATCGGCTACGAGCAGTACTTC. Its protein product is CASSSTYGRIGYEQYF.

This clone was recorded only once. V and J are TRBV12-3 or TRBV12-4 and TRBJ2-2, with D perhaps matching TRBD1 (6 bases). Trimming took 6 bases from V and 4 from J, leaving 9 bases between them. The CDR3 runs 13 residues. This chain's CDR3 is CASSQGFTGELFF. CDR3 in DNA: TGTGCCAGCAGCCAGGGGTTCACCGGGGAGCTGTTTTTT.

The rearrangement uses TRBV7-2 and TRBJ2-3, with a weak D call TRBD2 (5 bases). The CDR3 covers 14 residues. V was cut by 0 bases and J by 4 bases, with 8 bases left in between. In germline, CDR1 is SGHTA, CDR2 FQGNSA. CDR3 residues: CASSLAGVADTQYF. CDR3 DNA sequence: TGTGCCAGCAGCTTAGCGGGAGTAGCAGATACGCAGTATTTT. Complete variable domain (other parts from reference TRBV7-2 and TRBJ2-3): GAGVSQSPSNKVTEKGKDVELRCDPISGHTALYWYRQSLGQGLEFLIYFQGNSAPDKSGLPSDRFSAERTGGSVSTLTIQRTQQEDSAVYLCASSLAGVADTQYFGPGTRLTVL.

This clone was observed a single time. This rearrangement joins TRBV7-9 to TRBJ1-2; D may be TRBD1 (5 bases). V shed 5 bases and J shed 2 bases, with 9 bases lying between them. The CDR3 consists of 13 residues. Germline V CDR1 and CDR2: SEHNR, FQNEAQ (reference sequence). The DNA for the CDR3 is TGTGCCAGCAGCCCCGACAGAAACTATGGCTACACCTTC. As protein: CASSPDRNYGYTF.

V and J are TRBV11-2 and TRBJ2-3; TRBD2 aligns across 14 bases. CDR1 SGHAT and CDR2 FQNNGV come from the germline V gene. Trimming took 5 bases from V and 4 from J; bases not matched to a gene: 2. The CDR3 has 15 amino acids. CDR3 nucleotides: TGTGCCAGCAGCCGACTAGCGGGAGGGTCAGATACGCAGTATTTT. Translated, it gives CASSRLAGGSDTQYF.

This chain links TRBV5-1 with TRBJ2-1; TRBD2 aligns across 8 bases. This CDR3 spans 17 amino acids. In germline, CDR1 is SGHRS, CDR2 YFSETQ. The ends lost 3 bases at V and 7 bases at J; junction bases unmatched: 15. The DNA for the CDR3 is TGCGCCAGCAGCTCCCTGGGACACAGTAGCGGGATGAATGAGCAGTTCTTC. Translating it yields CASSSLGHSSGMNEQFF.

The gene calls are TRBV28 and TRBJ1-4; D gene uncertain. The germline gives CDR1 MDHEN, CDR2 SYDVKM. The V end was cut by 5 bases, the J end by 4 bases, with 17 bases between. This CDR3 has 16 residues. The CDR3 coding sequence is TGTGCCAGCAGTCCCCACTCGGGAGGGCTTAATGAAAAACTGTTTTTT. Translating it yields CASSPHSGGLNEKLFF. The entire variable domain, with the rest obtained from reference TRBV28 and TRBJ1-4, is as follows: DVKVTQSSRYLVKRTGEKVFLECVQDMDHENMFWYRQDPGLGLRLIYFSYDVKMKEKGDIPEGYSVSREKKERFSLILESASTNQTSMYLCASSPHSGGLNEKLFFGSGTQLSVL.

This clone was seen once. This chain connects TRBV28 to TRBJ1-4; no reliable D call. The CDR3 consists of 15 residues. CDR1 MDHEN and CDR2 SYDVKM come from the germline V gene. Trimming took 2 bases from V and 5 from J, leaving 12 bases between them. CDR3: CASSLGVGLNEKLFF. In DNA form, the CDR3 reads TGTGCCAGCAGTTTAGGGGTGGGATTAAATGAAAAACTGTTTTTT.

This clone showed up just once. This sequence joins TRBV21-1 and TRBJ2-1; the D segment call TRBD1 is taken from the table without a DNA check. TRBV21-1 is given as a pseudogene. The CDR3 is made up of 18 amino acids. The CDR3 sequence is CASSKAPGKGQGVHEQFF. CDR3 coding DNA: TGTGCCAGCAGCAAAGCCCCCGGCAAGGGACAGGGGGTTCATGAGCAGTTCTTC.

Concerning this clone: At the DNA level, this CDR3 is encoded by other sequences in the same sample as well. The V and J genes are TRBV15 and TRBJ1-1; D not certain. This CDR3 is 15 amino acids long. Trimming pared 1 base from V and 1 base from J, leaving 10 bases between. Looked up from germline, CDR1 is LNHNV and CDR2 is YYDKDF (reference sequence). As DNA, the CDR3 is TGTGCCACCAGCAGAGGTCGCACAGCGAACACTGAAGCTTTCTTT. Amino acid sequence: CATSRGRTANTEAFF.

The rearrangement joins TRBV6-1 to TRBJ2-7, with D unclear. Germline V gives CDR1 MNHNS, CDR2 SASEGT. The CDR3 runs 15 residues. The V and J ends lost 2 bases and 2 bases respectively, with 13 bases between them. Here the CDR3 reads CASSEPVESTYEQYF. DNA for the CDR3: TGTGCCAGCAGTGAACCGGTGGAGTCGACCTACGAGCAGTACTTC.

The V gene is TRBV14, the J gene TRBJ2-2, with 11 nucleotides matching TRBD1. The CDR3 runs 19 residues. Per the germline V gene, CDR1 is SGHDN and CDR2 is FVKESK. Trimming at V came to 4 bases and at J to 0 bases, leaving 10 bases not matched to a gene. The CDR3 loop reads CASSPLRGQGATNTGELFF. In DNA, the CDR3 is TGTGCCAGCAGCCCTCTGAGAGGACAGGGGGCGACGAACACCGGGGAGCTGTTTTTT.